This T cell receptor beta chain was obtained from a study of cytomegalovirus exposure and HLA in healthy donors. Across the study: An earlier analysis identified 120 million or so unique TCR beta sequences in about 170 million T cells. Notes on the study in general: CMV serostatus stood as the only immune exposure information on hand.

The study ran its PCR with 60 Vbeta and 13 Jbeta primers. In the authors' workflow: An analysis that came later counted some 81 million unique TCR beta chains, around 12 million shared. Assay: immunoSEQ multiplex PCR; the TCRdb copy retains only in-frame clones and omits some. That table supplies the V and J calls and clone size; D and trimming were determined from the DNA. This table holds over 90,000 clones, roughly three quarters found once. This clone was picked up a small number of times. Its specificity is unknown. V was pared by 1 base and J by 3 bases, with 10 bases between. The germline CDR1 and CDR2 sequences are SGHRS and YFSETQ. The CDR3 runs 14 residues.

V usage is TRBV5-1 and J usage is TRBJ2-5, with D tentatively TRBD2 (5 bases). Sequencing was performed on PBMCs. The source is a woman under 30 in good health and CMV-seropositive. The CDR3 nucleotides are TGCGCCAGCAGCTTGTCCGTCGGGGAAGAGACCCAGTACTTC. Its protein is CASSLSVGEETQYF.